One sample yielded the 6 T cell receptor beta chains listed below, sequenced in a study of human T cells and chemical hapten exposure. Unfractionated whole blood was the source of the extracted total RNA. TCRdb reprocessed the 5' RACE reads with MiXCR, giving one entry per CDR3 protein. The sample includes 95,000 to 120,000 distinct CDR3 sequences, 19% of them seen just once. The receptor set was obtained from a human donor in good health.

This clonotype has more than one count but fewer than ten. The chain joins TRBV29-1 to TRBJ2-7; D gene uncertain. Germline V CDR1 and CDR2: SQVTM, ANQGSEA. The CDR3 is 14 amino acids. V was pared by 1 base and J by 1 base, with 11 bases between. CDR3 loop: CSVEVFRTSYEQYF. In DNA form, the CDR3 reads TGCAGCGTTGAAGTATTCCGGACGTCCTACGAGCAGTACTTC.

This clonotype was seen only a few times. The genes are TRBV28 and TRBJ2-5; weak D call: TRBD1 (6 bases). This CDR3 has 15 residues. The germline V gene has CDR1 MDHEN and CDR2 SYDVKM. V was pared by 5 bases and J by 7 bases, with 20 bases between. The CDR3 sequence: CASSGGGPLSGTQYF. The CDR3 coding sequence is TGTGCCAGCAGTGGGGGCGGACCTCTCTCGGGGACCCAGTACTTC.

CDR3 region: CASSSLRDRGPLEQYF. The CDR3 region has the DNA TGCGCCAGCAGCTCGCTTCGGGACAGGGGGCCGCTCGAGCAGTACTTC. The chain joins TRBV5-1 to TRBJ2-7; TRBD1 aligns across 12 bases. Trimming removed 3 bases from V and 6 bases from J; junction bases left unmatched: 10. The CDR3 loop spans 16 amino acids. Germline CDR1 is SGHRS and CDR2 is YFSETQ.

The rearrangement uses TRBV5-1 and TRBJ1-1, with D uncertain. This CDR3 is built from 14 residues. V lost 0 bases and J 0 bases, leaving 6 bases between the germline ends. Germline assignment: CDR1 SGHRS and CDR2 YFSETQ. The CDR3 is CASSLDGLNTEAFF. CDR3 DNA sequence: TGCGCCAGCAGCTTGGACGGCTTGAACACTGAAGCTTTCTTT.

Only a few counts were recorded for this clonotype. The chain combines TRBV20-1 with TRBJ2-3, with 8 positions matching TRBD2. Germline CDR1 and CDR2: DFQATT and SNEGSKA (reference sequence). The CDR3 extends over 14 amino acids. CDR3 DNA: TGCAGGGCCCCTAGCGGGCCAAACACAGATACGCAGTATTTT. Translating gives CRAPSGPNTDTQYF.

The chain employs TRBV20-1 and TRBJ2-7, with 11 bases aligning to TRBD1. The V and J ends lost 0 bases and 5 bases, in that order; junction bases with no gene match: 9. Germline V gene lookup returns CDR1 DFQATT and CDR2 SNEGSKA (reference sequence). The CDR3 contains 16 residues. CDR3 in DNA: TGCAGTGCTAGAGATTCCGGACAGGGGGCCCCGGACGAGCAGTACTTC. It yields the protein CSARDSGQGAPDEQYF.